This T cell receptor (beta chain) was profiled in a study of a mutant IDH1 vaccine in newly diagnosed glioma. The count of this clone is one. Documented time point: baseline, week 1 (first vaccination visit). Treatment described: pre-vaccination baseline after standard-of-care therapy. Trimming shortened V by 0 bases and J by 10 bases, and 22 bases separated the two germline ends. Germline CDR1 is LGHNA and CDR2 is YNFKEQ. CDR3 size: 17 residues. Clones were sequenced by immunoSEQ multiplex PCR, and TCRdb holds only the in-frame ones, with some missing. This sample has some 50,000 clones; just over 85% occur once, and the top ten carry about 2.2%.

This specimen was PBMCs, taken from a glioma patient treated with radiotherapy, temozolomide or both. V usage is TRBV4-2 and J usage is TRBJ2-1; D possibly corresponds to TRBD1 (6 bases). This TCR was sampled from a man aged 35 to 55 with glioma. The CDR3 bases are TGTGCCAGCAGCCAAGACCGTTCGGACAGTTGGGGATGGGAGCAGTTCTTC. It is translated as CASSQDRSDSWGWEQFF.